Following are 10 T cell receptor beta chains from one sample sequenced in a study of technical replicates of blood from a handful of donors. TCRdb keeps only in-frame clones here, not all; method: immunoSEQ multiplex PCR. The sample shows some 70,000 clones, roughly nine tenths of them seen only once. Sequenced: T cells isolated from PBMCs. The receptors were gathered from a human donor in good health.

V is TRBV19 and J is TRBJ2-7; D gene ambiguous. The CDR3 extends over 15 amino acids. V lost 0 bases to trimming and J lost 0 bases, with 9 bases between them. Per germline, CDR1 LNHDA and CDR2 SQIVND (reference sequence). The CDR3 coding sequence is TGTGCCAGTAGTATAGAGTTAGCTAGCTCCTACGAGCAGTACTTC. Translating it yields CASSIELASSYEQYF.

This clone was counted a single time. The rearrangement uses TRBV5-4 and TRBJ2-1, with D perhaps TRBD2 (6 bases). The V end was cut by 0 bases, the J end by 5 bases, with 6 bases between. CDR3 length equals 13 residues. Germline CDR1 SGHNT, CDR2 YYREEE (reference sequence). The DNA for the CDR3 is TGTGCCAGCAGCTTGGGGGGGGACAATGAGCAGTTCTTC. Amino acids: CASSLGGDNEQFF.

This chain connects TRBV7-2 to TRBJ1-2, with D possibly matching TRBD1 (6 bases). From germline, CDR1 is SGHTA and CDR2 FQGNSA. The CDR3 is made up of 15 amino acids. V lost 3 bases to trimming and J lost 5 bases, with 16 bases between them. CDR3 DNA sequence: TGTGCCAGCAGCTTCAACCCAGGGGAATCATATGGCTACACCTTC. It specifies CASSFNPGESYGYTF.

This chain connects TRBV7-2 to TRBJ2-7, with 9 bases matching TRBD2. The CDR3 extends over 15 amino acids. Germline V gene lookup returns CDR1 SGHTA and CDR2 FQGNSA. V was clipped by 5 bases and J by 3 bases; unmatched bases: 8. In DNA form, the CDR3 reads TGTGCCAGCAGCCTGCGGGAGGGCCAGGGCTACGAGCAGTACTTC. Its protein is CASSLREGQGYEQYF.

The V and J genes are TRBV5-5 and TRBJ1-2; perhaps TRBD1 as D (6 bases). CDR3 length: 15 amino acids. The germline V gene has CDR1 SGHKS and CDR2 YYEKEE (reference sequence). The V and J ends lost 1 base and 8 bases respectively, with 18 bases between them. The CDR3 here is CASSLQGFTPGGYTF. CDR3 sequence (DNA): TGTGCCAGCAGCTTGCAGGGGTTTACCCCAGGGGGCTACACCTTC. The whole variable domain, filled in from reference TRBV5-5 and TRBJ1-2, reads DAGVTQSPTHLIKTRGQQVTLRCSPISGHKSVSWYQQVLGQGPQFIFQYYEKEERGRGNFPDRFSARQFPNYSSELNVNALLLGDSALYLCASSLQGFTPGGYTFGSGTRLTVV.

The V call is TRBV2, the J call TRBJ2-2, with 12 nucleotides matching TRBD2. Germline V gene data show CDR1 as SNHLY and CDR2 as FYNNEI. V shed 6 bases, J shed 5 bases, and the junction held 1 base outside the gene matches. The CDR3 is made up of 14 amino acids. The DNA for the CDR3 is TGTGCCAGCAGGGGGACTAGCGGGACCGGGGAGCTGTTTTTT. It codes for CASRGTSGTGELFF.

This clone appeared once. V and J are TRBV9 and TRBJ1-1, with 9 bases identical to TRBD1. The CDR3 length is 15 residues. The V and J ends lost 3 bases and 1 base, in that order; junction bases with no gene match: 4. Germline values: CDR1 SGDLS, CDR2 YYNGEE. The CDR3, as DNA: TGTGCCAGCAGCGCGGGACAGGGTAGGAACACTGAAGCTTTCTTT. This sequence encodes CASSAGQGRNTEAFF.

The V call is TRBV10-3, the J call TRBJ2-7; the D gene is possibly TRBD2 (5 bases). Between the trimmed V and J ends, which lost 7 bases and 0 bases, there was a span of 16 bases. Germline V gene lookup returns CDR1 ENHRY and CDR2 SYGVKD. The CDR3 length is 15 residues. CDR3 nucleotide sequence: TGTGCCATCAATTCGGAGCCGGACTTCTCCTACGAGCAGTACTTC. Its protein is CAINSEPDFSYEQYF.

The chain recombines TRBV5-4 with TRBJ2-1; TRBD2 might be the D (5 bases). Looked up from germline, CDR1 is SGHNT and CDR2 is YYREEE (reference sequence). Trimming pared 0 bases from V and 7 bases from J, leaving 8 bases between. The CDR3 sequence is 13 residues long. The CDR3 spells CASSLGTLNEQFF. In nucleotides, the CDR3 is TGTGCCAGCAGCTTGGGGACTTTAAATGAGCAGTTCTTC.

This chain links TRBV2 with TRBJ1-1, with D perhaps TRBD1 (5 bases). The CDR3 covers 13 residues. V lost 6 bases to trimming and J lost 2 bases, with 10 bases between them. Looked up from germline, CDR1 is SNHLY and CDR2 is FYNNEI. The CDR3 DNA follows: TGTGCCAGCAGGGTAGACAGCAACACTGAAGCTTTCTTT. Protein: CASRVDSNTEAFF.